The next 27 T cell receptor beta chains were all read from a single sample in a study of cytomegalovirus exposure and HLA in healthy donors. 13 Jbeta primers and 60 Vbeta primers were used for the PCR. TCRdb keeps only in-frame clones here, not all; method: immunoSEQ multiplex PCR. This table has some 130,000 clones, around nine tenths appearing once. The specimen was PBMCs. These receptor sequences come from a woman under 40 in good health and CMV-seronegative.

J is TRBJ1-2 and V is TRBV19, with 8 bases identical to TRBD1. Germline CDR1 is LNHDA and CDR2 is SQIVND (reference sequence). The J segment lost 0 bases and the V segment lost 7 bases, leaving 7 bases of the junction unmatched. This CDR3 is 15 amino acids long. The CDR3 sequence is CASTLGQAPNYGYTF. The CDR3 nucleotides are TGTGCCAGTACCTTGGGACAGGCGCCTAACTATGGCTACACCTTC.

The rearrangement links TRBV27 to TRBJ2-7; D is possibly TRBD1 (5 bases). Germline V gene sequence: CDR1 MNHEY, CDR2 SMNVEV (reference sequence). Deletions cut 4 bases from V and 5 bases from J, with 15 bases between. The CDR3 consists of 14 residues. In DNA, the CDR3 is TGTGCCAGCAGTTGGACAACCAGTACCCACGAGCAGTACTTC. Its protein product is CASSWTTSTHEQYF.

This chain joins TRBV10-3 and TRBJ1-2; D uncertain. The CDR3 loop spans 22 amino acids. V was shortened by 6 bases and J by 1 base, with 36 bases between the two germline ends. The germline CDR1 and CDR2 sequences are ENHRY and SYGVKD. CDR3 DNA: TGTGCCATCAGCGATCCCCGAAAACCTACCTACCACCTAGCAAAGGTTAACTATGGCTACACCTTC. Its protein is CAISDPRKPTYHLAKVNYGYTF.

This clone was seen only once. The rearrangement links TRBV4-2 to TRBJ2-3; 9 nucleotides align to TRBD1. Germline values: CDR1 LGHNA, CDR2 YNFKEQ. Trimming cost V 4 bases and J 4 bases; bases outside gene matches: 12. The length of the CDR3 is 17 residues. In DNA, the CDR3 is TGTGCCAGCAGCCCCGAGGCCGGGACAGGGAATCCAGATACGCAGTATTTT. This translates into CASSPEAGTGNPDTQYF.

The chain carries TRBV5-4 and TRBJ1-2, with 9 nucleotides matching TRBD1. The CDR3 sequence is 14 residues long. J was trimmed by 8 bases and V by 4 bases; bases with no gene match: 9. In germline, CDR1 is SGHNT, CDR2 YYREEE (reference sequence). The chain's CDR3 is CASSGTGGGKGYTF. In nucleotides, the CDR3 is TGTGCCAGCAGCGGCACAGGGGGCGGCAAAGGCTACACCTTC.

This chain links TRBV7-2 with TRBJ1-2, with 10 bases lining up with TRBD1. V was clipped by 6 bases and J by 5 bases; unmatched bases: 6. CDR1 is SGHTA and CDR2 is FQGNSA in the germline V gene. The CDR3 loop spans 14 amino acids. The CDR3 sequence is CASRPGQGLYGYTF. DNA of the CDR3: TGTGCCAGCAGACCGGGACAGGGGCTTTATGGCTACACCTTC. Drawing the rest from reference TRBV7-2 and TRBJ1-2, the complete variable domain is GAGVSQSPSNKVTEKGKDVELRCDPISGHTALYWYRQSLGQGLEFLIYFQGNSAPDKSGLPSDRFSAERTGGSVSTLTIQRTQQEDSAVYLCASRPGQGLYGYTFGSGTRLTVV.

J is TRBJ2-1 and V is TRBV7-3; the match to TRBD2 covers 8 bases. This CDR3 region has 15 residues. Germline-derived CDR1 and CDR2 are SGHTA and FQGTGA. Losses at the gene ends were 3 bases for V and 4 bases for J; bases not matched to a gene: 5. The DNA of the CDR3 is TGTGCCAGCAGCTTCCTAGCGGGCCCTTACAATGAGCAGTTCTTC. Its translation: CASSFLAGPYNEQFF.

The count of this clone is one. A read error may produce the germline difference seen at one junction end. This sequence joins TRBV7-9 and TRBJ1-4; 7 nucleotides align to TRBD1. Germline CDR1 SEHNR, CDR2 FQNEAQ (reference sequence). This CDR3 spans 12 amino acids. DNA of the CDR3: TGTTCCAGCAGCTTAGCGGACAGGAAGGTGTTTTTT. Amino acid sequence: CSSSLADRKVFF.

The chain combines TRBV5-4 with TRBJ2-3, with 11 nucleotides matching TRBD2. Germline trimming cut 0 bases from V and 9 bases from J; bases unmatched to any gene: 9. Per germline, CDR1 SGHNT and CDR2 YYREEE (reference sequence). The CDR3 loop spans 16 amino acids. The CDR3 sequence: CASSLDLAGGSGTQYF. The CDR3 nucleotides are TGTGCCAGCAGCTTGGATCTAGCGGGAGGCTCTGGGACGCAGTATTTT.

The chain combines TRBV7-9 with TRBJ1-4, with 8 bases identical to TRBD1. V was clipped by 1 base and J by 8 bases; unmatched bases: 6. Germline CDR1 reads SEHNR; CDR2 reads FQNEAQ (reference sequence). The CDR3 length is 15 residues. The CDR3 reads CASSLGDRSREKLFF. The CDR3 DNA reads TGTGCCAGCAGCTTAGGGGACAGGTCCAGAGAAAAACTGTTTTTT.

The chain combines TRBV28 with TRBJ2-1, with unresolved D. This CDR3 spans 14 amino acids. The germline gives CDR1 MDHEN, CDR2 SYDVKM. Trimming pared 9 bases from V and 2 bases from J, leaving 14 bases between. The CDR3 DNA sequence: TGTGCCAGTATCGAACGGTCTGCCTACAATGAGCAGTTCTTC. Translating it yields CASIERSAYNEQFF.

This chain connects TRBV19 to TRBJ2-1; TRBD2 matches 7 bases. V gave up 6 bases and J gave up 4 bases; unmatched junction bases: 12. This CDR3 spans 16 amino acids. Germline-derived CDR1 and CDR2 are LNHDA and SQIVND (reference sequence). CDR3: CASSPLGEGNYNEQFF. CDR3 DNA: TGTGCCAGTAGCCCACTGGGGGAGGGGAATTACAATGAGCAGTTCTTC.

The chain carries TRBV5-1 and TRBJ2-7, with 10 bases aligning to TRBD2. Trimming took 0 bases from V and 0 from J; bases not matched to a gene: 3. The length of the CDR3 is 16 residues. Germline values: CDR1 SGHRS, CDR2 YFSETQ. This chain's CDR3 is CASSLGVAGGSYEQYF. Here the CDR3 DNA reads TGCGCCAGCAGCTTGGGAGTAGCGGGGGGCTCCTACGAGCAGTACTTC.

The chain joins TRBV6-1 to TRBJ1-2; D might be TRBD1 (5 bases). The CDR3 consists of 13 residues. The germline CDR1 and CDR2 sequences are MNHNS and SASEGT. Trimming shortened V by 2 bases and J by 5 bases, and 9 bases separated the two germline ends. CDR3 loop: CASSEPGGYGYTF. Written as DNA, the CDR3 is TGTGCCAGCAGTGAACCGGGGGGATATGGCTACACCTTC.

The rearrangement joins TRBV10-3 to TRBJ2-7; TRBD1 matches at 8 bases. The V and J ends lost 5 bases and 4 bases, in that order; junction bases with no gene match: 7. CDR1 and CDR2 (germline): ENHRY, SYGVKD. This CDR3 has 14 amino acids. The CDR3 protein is CAISTPGQEYEQYF. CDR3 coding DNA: TGTGCCATCAGTACACCGGGACAGGAATACGAGCAGTACTTC.

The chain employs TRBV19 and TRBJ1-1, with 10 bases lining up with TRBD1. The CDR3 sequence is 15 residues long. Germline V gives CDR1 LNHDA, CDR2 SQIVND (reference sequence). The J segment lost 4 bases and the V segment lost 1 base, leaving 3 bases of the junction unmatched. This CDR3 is CASSIGQGAITEAFF. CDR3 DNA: TGTGCCAGTAGTATAGGACAGGGGGCCATCACTGAAGCTTTCTTT.

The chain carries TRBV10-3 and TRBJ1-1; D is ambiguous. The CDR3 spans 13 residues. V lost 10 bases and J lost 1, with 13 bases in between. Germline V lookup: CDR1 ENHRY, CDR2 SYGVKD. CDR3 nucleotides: TGTGCCAGCAAATCTGGAGCGAACACTGAAGCTTTCTTT. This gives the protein CASKSGANTEAFF.

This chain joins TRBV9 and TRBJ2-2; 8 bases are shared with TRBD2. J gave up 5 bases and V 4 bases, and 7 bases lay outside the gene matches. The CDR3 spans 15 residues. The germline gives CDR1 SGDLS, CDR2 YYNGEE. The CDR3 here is CASSPSGGWTGELFF. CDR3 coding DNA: TGTGCCAGCAGCCCGAGCGGGGGATGGACCGGGGAGCTGTTTTTT. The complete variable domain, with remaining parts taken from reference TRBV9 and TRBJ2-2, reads DSGVTQTPKHLITATGQRVTLRCSPRSGDLSVYWYQQSLDQGLQFLIQYYNGEERAKGNILERFSAQQFPDLHSELNLSSLELGDSALYFCASSPSGGWTGELFFGEGSRLTVL.

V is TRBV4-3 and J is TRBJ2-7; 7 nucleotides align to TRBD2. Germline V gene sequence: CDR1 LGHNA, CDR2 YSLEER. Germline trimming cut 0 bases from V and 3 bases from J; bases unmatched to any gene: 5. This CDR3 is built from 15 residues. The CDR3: CASSQDERGDYEQYF. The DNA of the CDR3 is TGCGCCAGCAGCCAAGATGAGCGGGGAGACTACGAGCAGTACTTC.

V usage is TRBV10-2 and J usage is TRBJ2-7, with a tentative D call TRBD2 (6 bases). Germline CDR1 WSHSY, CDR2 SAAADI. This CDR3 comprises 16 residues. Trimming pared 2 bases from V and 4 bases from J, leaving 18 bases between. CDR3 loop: CASSEVGLWGAYEQYF. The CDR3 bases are TGCGCCAGCAGTGAGGTCGGACTATGGGGCGCGTACGAGCAGTACTTC.

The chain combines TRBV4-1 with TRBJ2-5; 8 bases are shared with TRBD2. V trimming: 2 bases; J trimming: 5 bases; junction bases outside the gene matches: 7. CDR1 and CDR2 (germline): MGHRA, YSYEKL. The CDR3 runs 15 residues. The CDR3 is CASSQNTGTRETQYF. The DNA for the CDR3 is TGCGCCAGCAGCCAAAACACCGGGACTAGGGAGACCCAGTACTTC.

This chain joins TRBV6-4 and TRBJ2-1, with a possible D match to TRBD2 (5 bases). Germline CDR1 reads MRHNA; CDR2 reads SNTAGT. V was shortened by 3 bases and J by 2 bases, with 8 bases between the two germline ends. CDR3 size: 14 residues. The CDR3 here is CASSETITYNEQFF. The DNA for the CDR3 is TGTGCCAGCAGTGAGACTATCACCTACAATGAGCAGTTCTTC.

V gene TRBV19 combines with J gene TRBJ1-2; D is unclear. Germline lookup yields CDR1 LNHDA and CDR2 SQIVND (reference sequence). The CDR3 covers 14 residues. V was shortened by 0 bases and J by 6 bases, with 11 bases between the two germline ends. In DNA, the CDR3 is TGTGCCAGTAGTATAGAAGCCAGGATTAATGGCTACACCTTC. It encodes CASSIEARINGYTF.

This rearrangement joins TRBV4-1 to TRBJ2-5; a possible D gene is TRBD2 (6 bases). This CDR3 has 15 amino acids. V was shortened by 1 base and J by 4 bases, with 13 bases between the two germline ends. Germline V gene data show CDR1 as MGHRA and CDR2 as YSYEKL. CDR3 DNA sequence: TGCGCCAGCAGCCAAGTGGGGACTCATTCAGAGACCCAGTACTTC. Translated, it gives CASSQVGTHSETQYF.

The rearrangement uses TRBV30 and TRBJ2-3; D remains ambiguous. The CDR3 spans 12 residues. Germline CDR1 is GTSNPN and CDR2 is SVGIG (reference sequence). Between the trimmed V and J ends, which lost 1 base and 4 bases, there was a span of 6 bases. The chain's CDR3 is CAWSELSDTQYF. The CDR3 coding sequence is TGTGCCTGGAGTGAGCTCTCAGATACGCAGTATTTT. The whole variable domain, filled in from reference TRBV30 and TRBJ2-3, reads SQTIHQWPATLVQPVGSPLSLECTVEGTSNPNLYWYRQAAGRGLQLLFYSVGIGQISSEVPQNLSASRPQDRQFILSSKKLLLSDSGFYLCAWSELSDTQYFGPGTRLTVL.

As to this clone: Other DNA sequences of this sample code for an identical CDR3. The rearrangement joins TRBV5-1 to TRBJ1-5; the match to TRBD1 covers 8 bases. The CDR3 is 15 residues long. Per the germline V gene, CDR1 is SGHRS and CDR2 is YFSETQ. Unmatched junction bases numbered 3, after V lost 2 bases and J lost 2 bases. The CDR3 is CASSLQGDGNQPQHF. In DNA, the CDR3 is TGCGCCAGCAGCTTACAGGGGGATGGCAATCAGCCCCAGCATTTT. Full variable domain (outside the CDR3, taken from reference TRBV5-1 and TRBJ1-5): KAGVTQTPRYLIKTRGQQVTLSCSPISGHRSVSWYQQTPGQGLQFLFEYFSETQRNKGNFPGRFSGRQFSNSRSEMNVSTLELGDSALYLCASSLQGDGNQPQHFGDGTRLSIL.

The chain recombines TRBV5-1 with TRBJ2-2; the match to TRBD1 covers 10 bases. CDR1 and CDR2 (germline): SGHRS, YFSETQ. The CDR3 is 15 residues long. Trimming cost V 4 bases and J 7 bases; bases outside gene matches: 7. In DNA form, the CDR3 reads TGCGCCAGCAGCACGGGACAGGGGATTATCGGGGAGCTGTTTTTT. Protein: CASSTGQGIIGELFF.